This TCR beta chain derives from a study of monozygotic twins with cystic fibrosis. Study background: Library input was 2.5 to 3.5 micrograms of fragmented DNA, with about 15 PCR cycles. Notes on the study in general: Low clonality (median roughly 0.0087) suggested a mostly naive repertoire. In this small cohort, shared CDR3 numbers showed no association with age, concordance or disease severity.

In regard to this clone: Its cognate antigen is unknown.

The CDR3 has 14 residues. CDR1 is MGHDK and CDR2 is SYGVNS in the germline V gene. The ends were cut back, 6 bases at V and 7 bases at J, with 16 bases in the middle. Only in-frame clones appear in the TCRdb table, and some are missing; sequencing was by immunoSEQ multiplex PCR. This table has tens of thousands of clones, under 95% appearing once. This receptor was obtained from a girl aged 2-9 years with cystic fibrosis. The sequenced sample consisted of blood. The chain employs TRBV25-1 and TRBJ1-5, with TRBD1 as a possible D gene (5 bases). This CDR3 is CASRAAGSGQPQHF. As DNA, the CDR3 is TGTGCCAGCAGGGCGGCCGGGTCAGGGCAGCCCCAGCATTTT.